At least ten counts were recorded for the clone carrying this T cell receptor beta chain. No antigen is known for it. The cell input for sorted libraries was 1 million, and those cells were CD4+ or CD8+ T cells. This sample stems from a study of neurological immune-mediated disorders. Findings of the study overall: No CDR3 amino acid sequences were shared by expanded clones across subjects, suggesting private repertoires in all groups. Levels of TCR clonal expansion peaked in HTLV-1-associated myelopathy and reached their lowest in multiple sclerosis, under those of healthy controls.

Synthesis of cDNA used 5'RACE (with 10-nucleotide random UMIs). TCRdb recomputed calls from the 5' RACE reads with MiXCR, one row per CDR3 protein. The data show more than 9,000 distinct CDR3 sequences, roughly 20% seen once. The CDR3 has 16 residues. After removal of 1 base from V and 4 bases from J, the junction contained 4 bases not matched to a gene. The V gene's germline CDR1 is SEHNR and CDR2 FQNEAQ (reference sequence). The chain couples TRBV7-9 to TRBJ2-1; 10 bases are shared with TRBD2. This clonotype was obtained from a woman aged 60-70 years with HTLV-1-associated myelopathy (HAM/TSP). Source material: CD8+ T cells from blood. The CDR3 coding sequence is TGTGCCAGCAGCTTAGGAAGCGGGGGGGATTACAATGAGCAGTTCTTC. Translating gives CASSLGSGGDYNEQFF.